These T cell receptor beta chains were read from a single sample in a study of response to subunit inactivated influenza vaccine. TCRdb recomputed calls from the RT-PCR reads with MiXCR, one row per CDR3 protein. The sample carries under 200,000 distinct CDR3 sequences, about 12% recorded once. These sequences were also reported in another study, on T cells expressing NK-cell markers.

Sequencing used CD8+ T cells sorted from PBMCs, obtained 11 to 12 days after vaccination. The source of these receptors is a man in his forties or fifties who received an inactivated influenza vaccine. The CDR3 runs from the conserved cysteine through the conserved F or W. Fields, in order: J gene, V gene, D gene, clone size, CDR3 protein, CDR3 DNA. D genes are given only for firm matches. Clone sizes are given selectively: once, few, many, or a class where the clone is expanded.

>TRBJ2-3|TRBV20-1|TRBD1|many
CSASGPDRALDTQYF
TGCAGTGCTAGCGGACCCGACAGGGCTCTGGATACGCAGTATTTT
>TRBJ2-3|TRBV7-6|TRBD2|few
CASSNSPSGTSTDTQYF
TGTGCCAGCAGCAATAGTCCTAGCGGAACTAGCACAGATACGCAGTATTTT
>TRBJ2-7|TRBV4-2|TRBD2|few
CASSNSSGRNYEQYF
TGTGCCAGCAGCAACTCTAGCGGGAGGAACTACGAGCAGTACTTC
>TRBJ2-7|TRBV7-9|.|few
CASSSSGLIAYEQYF
TGTGCCAGCAGCTCTTCGGGACTGATAGCCTACGAGCAGTACTTC
>TRBJ2-2|TRBV5-6|.|.
CASSLEVSRPGELFF
TGTGCCAGCAGCTTGGAAGTGAGCAGGCCCGGGGAGCTGTTTTTT
>TRBJ2-7|TRBV28|.|.
CASFGGGENEQYF
TGTGCCAGCTTTGGGGGGGGCGAAAACGAGCAGTACTTC
>TRBJ2-5|TRBV29-1|.|few
CSVRQAQETQYF
TGCAGCGTCCGACAAGCCCAAGAGACCCAGTACTTC
>TRBJ2-7|TRBV7-2|.|few
CASSFPGAGEQYF
TGTGCCAGCAGCTTCCCAGGGGCTGGCGAGCAGTACTTC
>TRBJ2-3|TRBV20-1|TRBD1|once
CSAREGTGLISSTDTQYF
TGCAGTGCTAGAGAGGGGACAGGGTTAATCTCGAGCACAGATACGCAGTATTTT
>TRBJ2-1|TRBV28|TRBD2|.
CASSPVSGRPRVNEQFF
TGTGCCAGCAGTCCCGTGAGCGGGAGGCCCCGAGTGAATGAGCAGTTCTTC
>TRBJ1-4|TRBV7-2|.|many
CASSFLANVEKLFF
TGTGCCAGCAGCTTCCTCGCAAATGTTGAAAAACTGTTTTTT
>TRBJ1-1|TRBV4-3|.|few
CASSQDPRQLNTEAFF
TGCGCCAGCAGCCAAGATCCGCGTCAGCTGAACACTGAAGCTTTCTTT
>TRBJ2-1|TRBV23-1|.|.
CASSPESRDEQFF
TGCGCCAGCAGTCCAGAATCCCGAGACGAGCAGTTCTTC
>TRBJ2-5|TRBV30|.|.
CAWGRGHVQETQYF
TGTGCCTGGGGGCGGGGACATGTCCAAGAGACCCAGTACTTC
>TRBJ2-7|TRBV4-3|.|.
CASSQETLGYEQYF
TGCGCCAGCAGCCAAGAGACTCTTGGCTACGAGCAGTACTTC
>TRBJ1-1|TRBV4-1|.|few
CASSQVVSLNTEAFF
TGCGCCAGCAGCCAAGTGGTCAGCCTGAACACTGAAGCTTTCTTT
>TRBJ2-2|TRBV4-3|.|.
CASSQERRSNTGELFF
TGCGCCAGCAGCCAAGAACGACGCTCGAACACCGGGGAGCTGTTTTTT
>TRBJ2-7|TRBV7-9|TRBD2|few
CASSLGSSGKYEQYF
TGTGCCAGCAGCTTAGGCTCTAGCGGGAAATACGAGCAGTACTTC
>TRBJ2-5|TRBV9|.|.
CASSVGSVLQETQYF
TGTGCCAGCAGCGTTGGTAGCGTCCTACAAGAGACCCAGTACTTC
>TRBJ2-7|TRBV7-6|TRBD2|once
CASSATSGGSSSYEQYF
TGTGCCAGCAGTGCGACTAGCGGGGGGTCGAGCTCCTACGAGCAGTACTTC
>TRBJ2-7|TRBV7-2|TRBD2|few
CASSSLAGGTYEQYF
TGTGCCAGCAGCTCTTTAGCGGGAGGGACCTACGAGCAGTACTTC
>TRBJ2-2|TRBV7-7|TRBD2|few
CASSEEVGLAGNPFTGELFF
TGTGCCAGCAGCGAAGAAGTTGGACTAGCGGGAAATCCCTTCACCGGGGAGCTGTTTTTT
>TRBJ2-5|TRBV4-2|.|few
CASSQEEAVQETQYF
TGTGCCAGCAGCCAAGAAGAGGCGGTTCAAGAGACCCAGTACTTC
>TRBJ2-1|TRBV5-4|.|.
CASSPGLHYNEQFF
TGTGCCAGCAGCCCCGGGCTCCACTACAATGAGCAGTTCTTC
>TRBJ2-7|TRBV6-1|.|.
CASRKDAGTHSYEQYF
TGTGCCAGCAGGAAAGACGCCGGGACACACTCCTACGAGCAGTACTTC
>TRBJ2-7|TRBV7-9|TRBD1|many
CASSPGQIYEQYF
TGTGCCAGCAGCCCGGGACAGATCTACGAGCAGTACTTC
>TRBJ2-7|TRBV10-3|.|few
CAISESTLGVSYEQYF
TGTGCCATCAGTGAGTCAACCCTCGGGGTTTCCTACGAGCAGTACTTC
>TRBJ1-1|TRBV19|.|few
CASTPGAANTEAFF
TGTGCCAGTACCCCAGGGGCGGCGAACACTGAAGCTTTCTTT
>TRBJ1-1|TRBV30|.|many
CAWSYDTEAFF
TGTGCCTGGAGTTACGACACTGAAGCTTTCTTT
>TRBJ1-1|TRBV29-1|.|.
CSVRDWEEVEAFF
TGCAGCGTTCGAGATTGGGAGGAAGTTGAAGCTTTCTTT
>TRBJ2-1|TRBV6-2/TRBV6-3|.|few
CASSYLRLNDEQFF
TGTGCCAGCAGTTACCTACGACTAAATGATGAGCAGTTCTTC
>TRBJ2-5|TRBV12-3/TRBV12-4|.|few
CASSLIGGVSETQYF
TGTGCCAGCAGTTTGATCGGGGGCGTTTCAGAGACCCAGTACTTC
>TRBJ2-5|TRBV2|.|.
CARRALETQYF
TGTGCCAGGCGGGCCTTGGAGACCCAGTACTTC
>TRBJ1-3|TRBV13|.|many
CASSFGGSSGNTIYF
TGTGCCAGCAGCTTCGGGGGAAGCTCTGGAAACACCATATATTTT
>TRBJ2-1|TRBV4-3|TRBD2|.
CASSHAGTSGNEQFF
TGCGCCAGCAGCCATGCGGGGACTAGCGGGAATGAGCAGTTCTTC
>TRBJ1-1|TRBV9|.|.
CASSVGSGNTEAFF
TGTGCCAGCAGCGTAGGGTCCGGGAACACTGAAGCTTTCTTT
>TRBJ1-5|TRBV27|TRBD1|.
CASSFGTGNQPQHF
TGTGCCAGCAGTTTCGGGACAGGGAATCAGCCCCAGCATTTT
>TRBJ2-3|TRBV9|.|.
CASSVGKDTQYF
TGTGCCAGCAGCGTAGGGAAAGATACGCAGTATTTT
>TRBJ2-7|TRBV29-1|TRBD1|few
CSVEDLGQGSYEQYF
TGCAGCGTTGAAGATCTTGGACAGGGCTCCTACGAGCAGTACTTC
>TRBJ1-6|TRBV5-1|.|.
CASSFGGPEWEF
TGCGCCAGCAGCTTTGGTGGCCCGGAGTGGGAATTT
>TRBJ2-5|TRBV18|.|.
CASSTEETQYF
TGTGCCAGCTCAACCGAAGAGACCCAGTACTTC
>TRBJ2-6|TRBV6-1|.|.
CASSRDFYSGANVLTF
TGTGCCAGCAGCCGGGACTTCTACTCTGGGGCCAACGTCCTGACTTTC
>TRBJ2-3|TRBV11-2|.|few
CASSLELANTDTQYF
TGTGCCAGCAGCTTAGAGCTAGCGAACACAGATACGCAGTATTTT
>TRBJ2-7|TRBV3-1|.|many
CASSQDQSPYYEQYF
TGTGCCAGCAGCCAAGATCAGTCCCCCTACTACGAGCAGTACTTC
>TRBJ2-7|TRBV4-2|.|once
CASSQDHGRIYEQYF
TGTGCCAGCAGCCAAGATCACGGGAGAATCTACGAGCAGTACTTC